The sequence of this T cell receptor (beta chain) was determined in a study of blood T cells in healthy people across ages. Regarding the study as a whole: More naive CD4+ cells and higher diversity were found in long-lived than in aged donors.

Primers used in a second PCR of about 6 to 12 cycles were a sample-barcoded 5' primer and a J-beta primer mix. TCRdb redid the calling of the 5' RACE reads with MiXCR, one entry per CDR3 protein. The sample has roughly 1,000,000 distinct CDR3 sequences; under 30% are singletons. In the case of this clonotype: Its antigen remains unidentified.

Germline lookup yields CDR1 SNHLY and CDR2 FYNNEI. The CDR3 is 17 amino acids. With V trimmed by 0 bases and J by 2 bases, 7 bases remained unmatched. Per individual sample, total RNA of at least 6 micrograms was extracted. The data also belong to a second study, concerning T cells of mothers and their children. That report adds: The shaping of TCR recombination output by thymic selection is similar in related and unrelated pairs.

What was sequenced was blood. The sequence was collected from a girl aged 2 to 10 in good health. The J gene is TRBJ2-3, the V gene TRBV2; 8 nucleotides align to TRBD2. The CDR3 coding sequence is TGTGCCAGCAGTGAAGCGCAAAGCGGGAGAAACACAGATACGCAGTATTTT. Its protein is CASSEAQSGRNTDTQYF.